Sequencing of this T cell receptor beta chain was carried out in a study of OX40 agonist ivuxolimab in advanced cancers. General study findings and limits: Among the least clonally expanded were partial responders at 0.1-3.0 mg/kg. Antigen targets of the expanded peripheral T cells went undetermined.

Patients had blood sampled at baseline and again on cycle 4 day 1 and cycle 7 day 1. Comments on this clone: The antigen remains unidentified.

Here immunoSEQ multiplex PCR was the method, and the copy in TCRdb shows in-frame clones only, minus some. The sample comprises 60,000 to 75,000 clones, about 91% of which are singletons, and around 0.9% rests with the top ten. The receptor was isolated from an adult with an advanced solid tumor such as melanoma, head and neck, liver or kidney cancer. Here the sequenced sample was CD4+ or CD8+ T cells sorted from blood, taken in a trial of the OX40 agonist ivuxolimab.

CDR3 coding DNA: TGTGCCAGCAGTTACTCGCTGTCGGGGATCCAGCATTTT. It translates to CASSYSLSGIQHF. The chain links TRBV6-6 to TRBJ1-5, with D unresolved. In germline, CDR1 is MNHNY, CDR2 SVGAGI (reference sequence). This CDR3 is 13 amino acids long. The V end lost 0 bases, the J end lost 12 bases, and 12 bases lay between the germline ends.